This record looks at one T cell receptor (beta chain) sequence and its context. Its antigen is unidentified. V was cut by 2 bases and J by 14 bases, with 13 bases left in between. Germline CDR1 SGHTA, CDR2 FQGNSA. The CDR3 sequence is 13 residues long. Using immunoSEQ multiplex PCR, the repertoire was profiled, and TCRdb retains in-frame clones only, with some absent. Of about 130,000 clones listed, under 95% are singletons. The data derive from a study of T cell responses to AZD1222 COVID-19 vaccine. Whole-study results and caveats: The study found Spike-specific TCR breadth and depth rose after two AZD1222 doses.

This material consisted of peripheral blood, taken on day 0 of AZD1222 vaccination. The chain combines TRBV7-2 with TRBJ1-6; D is uncertain. This clonotype was sampled from an adult in good health. This CDR3 reads CASSLSPGKTLHF. The DNA of the CDR3 is TGTGCCAGCAGCTTATCGCCAGGAAAGACCCTCCACTTT. Full variable domain (missing parts from reference TRBV7-2 and TRBJ1-6): GAGVSQSPSNKVTEKGKDVELRCDPISGHTALYWYRQSLGQGLEFLIYFQGNSAPDKSGLPSDRFSAERTGGSVSTLTIQRTQQEDSAVYLCASSLSPGKTLHFGNGTRLTVT.